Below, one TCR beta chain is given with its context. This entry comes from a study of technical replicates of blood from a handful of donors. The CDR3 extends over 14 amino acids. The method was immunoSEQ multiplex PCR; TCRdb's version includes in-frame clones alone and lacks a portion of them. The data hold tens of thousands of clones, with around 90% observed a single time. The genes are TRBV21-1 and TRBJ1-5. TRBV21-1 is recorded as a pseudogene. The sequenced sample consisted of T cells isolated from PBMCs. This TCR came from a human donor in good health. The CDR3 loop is CARGRQLSNQPQHF. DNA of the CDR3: TGTGCCAGGGGGAGACAACTTAGCAATCAGCCCCAGCATTTT.